The clone carrying this T cell receptor (beta chain) showed up just once. This entry belongs to a study of shared clonotypes between healthy human individuals. Germline V CDR1 and CDR2: MNHEY, SVGAGI. V dropped 0 bases and J dropped 2 bases, with 9 bases sitting between them. The CDR3 runs to 15 residues. Clones were read by immunoSEQ multiplex PCR, and TCRdb kept only the in-frame ones, dropping some. The sample lists around 700,000 clones; 73% were seen once. The sequenced sample consisted of memory CD4+ T cells sorted from blood. Subset described: CD45RA-negative fraction. The gene calls are TRBV6-5 and TRBJ2-3; possible D gene TRBD2, 6 bases. The receptor comes from a woman in her 30s in good health. The CDR3 reads CASSYSAGYTDTQYF. The DNA of the CDR3 is TGTGCCAGCAGTTACTCGGCGGGATACACAGATACGCAGTATTTT.